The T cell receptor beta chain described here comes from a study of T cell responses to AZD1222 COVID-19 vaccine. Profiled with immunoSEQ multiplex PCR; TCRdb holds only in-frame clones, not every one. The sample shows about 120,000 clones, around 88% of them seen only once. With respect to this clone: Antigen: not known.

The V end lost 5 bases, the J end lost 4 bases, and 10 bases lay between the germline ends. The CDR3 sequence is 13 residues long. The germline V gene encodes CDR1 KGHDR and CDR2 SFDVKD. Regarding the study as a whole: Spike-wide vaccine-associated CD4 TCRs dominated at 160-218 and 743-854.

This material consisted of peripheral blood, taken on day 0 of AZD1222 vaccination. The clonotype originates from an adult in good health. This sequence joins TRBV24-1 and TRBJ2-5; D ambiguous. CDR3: CATSAPQGETQYF. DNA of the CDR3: TGTGCCACCAGTGCCCCCCAAGGAGAGACCCAGTACTTC.